Below are 13 T cell receptor beta chains sequenced from a single sample in a study of shared clonotypes between healthy human individuals. Using immunoSEQ multiplex PCR, the repertoire was profiled, and TCRdb retains in-frame clones only, with some absent. In the table there are around 480,000 clones, roughly 85% of which are singletons. Material: PBMCs. The receptors were sampled from a woman in her thirties or forties in good health. Some clones in this sample may be carry-over from other donors' samples.

The genes are TRBV6-4 and TRBJ2-1; 7 bases map to TRBD2. The CDR3 runs to 14 residues. CDR1 and CDR2 (germline): MRHNA, SNTAGT. V lost 2 bases, J lost 10 bases, and 8 bases stayed unmatched. The CDR3 loop is CASSDLIGGREQFF. CDR3 DNA sequence: TGTGCCAGCAGTGACCTTATCGGCGGGAGAGAGCAGTTCTTC.

V usage is TRBV27 and J usage is TRBJ1-1, with D tentatively TRBD1 (6 bases). V lost 5 bases and J 5 bases, leaving 18 bases between the germline ends. Germline lookup yields CDR1 MNHEY and CDR2 SMNVEV (reference sequence). There are 15 residues in the CDR3. The CDR3 region is CASSPLAGVRTEAFF. The CDR3 nucleotides are TGTGCCAGCAGTCCTCTCGCAGGGGTCAGGACTGAAGCTTTCTTT.

V gene TRBV18 combines with J gene TRBJ2-7, with 8 bases identical to TRBD2. Looked up from germline, CDR1 is KGHSH and CDR2 is LQKENI. J was trimmed by 9 bases and V by 0 bases; bases with no gene match: 7. This CDR3 has 14 residues. The CDR3 loop reads CASSPPAPSGLQYF. In DNA, the CDR3 is TGTGCCAGCTCACCACCGGCCCCTAGCGGGCTGCAGTACTTC.

The J gene is TRBJ2-3, the V gene TRBV7-2; TRBD1 or TRBD2 may be the D gene (5 bases each). The V gene's germline CDR1 is SGHTA and CDR2 FQGNSA. The CDR3 is 16 amino acids. Between the trimmed V and J ends, which lost 1 base and 2 bases, there was a span of 13 bases. CDR3 sequence (DNA): TGTGCCAGCAGCTTAGTTGGGGACCCCAACACAGATACGCAGTATTTT. Residues: CASSLVGDPNTDTQYF.

This clone was seen more than once but under ten times. This chain connects TRBV18 to TRBJ1-5; 9 nucleotides line up with TRBD1. Germline-derived CDR1 and CDR2 are KGHSH and LQKENI. Trimming at V came to 6 bases and at J to 6 bases, leaving 12 bases not matched to a gene. The CDR3 runs to 16 residues. The CDR3 DNA reads as TGTGCCAGCTCTCCCCAGGGACAGGGTGATCGTCAGCCCCAGCATTTT. It yields the protein CASSPQGQGDRQPQHF.

This clone was detected many times. The chain links TRBV19 to TRBJ1-5; 8 nucleotides agree with TRBD1. Per germline, CDR1 LNHDA and CDR2 SQIVND (reference sequence). V lost 5 bases, J lost 8 bases, and 14 bases stayed unmatched. CDR3 size: 16 residues. CDR3 nucleotide sequence: TGTGCCAGTAGTCCTCTAATCGATACAGGGGGTAAGCCCCAGCATTTT. It encodes CASSPLIDTGGKPQHF.

The chain carries TRBV7-3 and TRBJ2-2; 8 bases align to TRBD1. V gave up 5 bases and J gave up 0 bases; unmatched junction bases: 5. Germline CDR1 is SGHTA and CDR2 is FQGTGA. The CDR3 extends over 16 amino acids. The CDR3 region is CASSATGGTNTGELFF. The CDR3 bases are TGTGCCAGCAGCGCCACAGGGGGGACGAACACCGGGGAGCTGTTTTTT.

This clone was detected only once. J is TRBJ2-5 and V is TRBV21-1; the D segment call TRBD2 is taken from the table without a DNA check. TRBV21-1 is termed a pseudogene. The CDR3 is 19 amino acids. The CDR3 sequence is CASSKDLSGPLRGQETQYF. The CDR3 DNA reads as TGTGCCAGCAGCAAAGATTTATCCGGACCCCTTCGGGGGCAAGAGACCCAGTACTTC.

This chain joins TRBV28 and TRBJ2-7, with D tentatively TRBD1 (6 bases). The length of the CDR3 is 13 residues. V lost 7 bases, J lost 4 bases, and 14 bases lay in between. Germline lookup yields CDR1 MDHEN and CDR2 SYDVKM. The CDR3 DNA follows: TGTGCCAGCAACAACAACCAGGGGTACGAGCAGTACTTC. It codes for CASNNNQGYEQYF.

Notes on this clone: This sample also contains other DNA sequences that code for the same CDR3. The chain employs TRBV5-1 and TRBJ2-1; D gene uncertain. CDR3 length: 16 amino acids. The germline V and J ends were trimmed by 0 bases and 0 bases, with 10 bases remaining between them. Germline assignment: CDR1 SGHRS and CDR2 YFSETQ. The CDR3 DNA follows: TGCGCCAGCAGCTTGGGGGCCGGAAGCTCCTACAATGAGCAGTTCTTC. It is translated as CASSLGAGSSYNEQFF.

This chain connects TRBV6-5 to TRBJ1-2, with 7 bases that match TRBD1. This CDR3 is built from 15 residues. V shed 7 bases and J 3 bases; nucleotides not matched to a gene: 11. CDR1 and CDR2 (germline): MNHEY, SVGAGI. The CDR3 bases are TGTGCCAGCACTTCAGGGGGAGGGGCAGACTATGGCTACACCTTC. Translated: CASTSGGGADYGYTF.

This chain connects TRBV27 to TRBJ1-1; D remains unclear. The CDR3 sequence is 13 residues long. The germline V and J ends were trimmed by 2 bases and 0 bases, with 4 bases remaining between them. In germline, CDR1 is MNHEY, CDR2 SMNVEV (reference sequence). The CDR3 DNA reads as TGTGCCAGCAGTTTAAACATGAACACTGAAGCTTTCTTT. This gives the protein CASSLNMNTEAFF.

The gene calls are TRBV5-4 and TRBJ2-5; 7 bases fit TRBD1. V lost 4 bases, J lost 5 bases, and 8 bases stayed unmatched. There are 14 residues in the CDR3. Germline V gene lookup returns CDR1 SGHNT and CDR2 YYREEE (reference sequence). CDR3: CASSLQGSSETQYF. Here the CDR3 DNA reads TGTGCCAGCAGCCTACAGGGGAGTTCCGAGACCCAGTACTTC.